The clone carrying this TCR beta chain was detected only once. The data were taken from a study of blood T cell repertoires in COVID-19. In terms of age and location, participants ranged from about 18 to 90 years and lived in about two dozen US areas. The assay was immunoSEQ multiplex PCR, and TCRdb's table has in-frame clones only and misses some. The repertoire includes 210,000 or so clones, 81% of them detected once, and around 8.9% sits in the top ten. The germline V gene encodes CDR1 LGHDT and CDR2 YNNKEL (reference sequence). The CDR3 is 15 amino acids. V dropped 2 bases and J dropped 4 bases, with 11 bases sitting between them.

The sample was PBMCs or T cells enriched from blood (not recorded which). The gene calls are TRBV3-1 (or the pseudogene TRBV3-2) and TRBJ2-2; D ambiguous. This clonotype was obtained from a woman between 45 and 60 years old with acute COVID-19. DNA of the CDR3: TGTGCCAGCAGCCAACGGCCGGGTGGCACCGGGGAGCTGTTTTTT. It translates to CASSQRPGGTGELFF.